This record concerns one T cell receptor beta chain sequence. Its antigen is undetermined. The sample belongs to a study of cytomegalovirus exposure and HLA in healthy donors. Study as a whole: As released early, the data held approximately 80 million unique TCRs from HLA-typed donors.

PCR amplification relied on 60 Vbeta primers (plus 13 Jbeta primers). Only in-frame clones appear in the TCRdb table, and some are missing; sequencing was by immunoSEQ multiplex PCR. The sample has 180,000 or so clones, roughly 80% seen once. Findings of the study overall: Reports indicated that the classifier achieved high specificity and sensitivity in diagnosing cytomegalovirus status. TRBV6-2, TRBV6-3 and some other V segments were excluded as indistinguishable. Among TCR beta chains, those listed as cytomegalovirus-associated numbered fewer than 200.

V shed 6 bases, J shed 3 bases, and the junction held 1 base outside the gene matches. CDR3 length equals 14 residues. CDR1 and CDR2 from the germline V gene are SEHNR and FQNEAQ (reference sequence). The TCR sequence derives from a girl aged 10 to 17 in good health and CMV-seropositive. Sequencing was performed on PBMCs. V is TRBV7-9 and J is TRBJ2-1, with 11 nucleotides matching TRBD2. The CDR3 spells CASRGLADYNEQFF. The CDR3 DNA follows: TGTGCCAGCAGGGGACTAGCGGACTACAATGAGCAGTTCTTC.